This T cell receptor (beta chain) was captured in a study of T cells in Graves' hyperthyroidism and ophthalmopathy. Whole-study context: Once the initial diagnosis was made, peripheral blood was obtained before any treatment.

RNA transcripts yielded amplified TCR beta CDR3 regions. Primed by the HTBI set, a first-round RT-PCR was run on the TCR CDR3. TCRdb used MiXCR to reprocess the multiplex PCR reads, holding one entry per CDR3 protein. The table records some 460,000 distinct CDR3 sequences, 15% to 18% of them present only once. There are a few counts of this clonotype. The CDR3 runs to 16 residues. Trimming cost V 3 bases and J 5 bases; bases outside gene matches: 9. Looked up from germline, CDR1 is MNHEY and CDR2 is SMNVEV (reference sequence). The clonotype comes from a woman between 18 and 29 years old with Graves' hyperthyroidism. The chain has TRBV27 and TRBJ1-4; TRBD1 agrees at 7 bases. The specimen was blood. The CDR3, as DNA: TGTGCCAGCAGTTTTTCTCCAGGGGGACTAAATGAAAAACTGTTTTTT. It yields the protein CASSFSPGGLNEKLFF.